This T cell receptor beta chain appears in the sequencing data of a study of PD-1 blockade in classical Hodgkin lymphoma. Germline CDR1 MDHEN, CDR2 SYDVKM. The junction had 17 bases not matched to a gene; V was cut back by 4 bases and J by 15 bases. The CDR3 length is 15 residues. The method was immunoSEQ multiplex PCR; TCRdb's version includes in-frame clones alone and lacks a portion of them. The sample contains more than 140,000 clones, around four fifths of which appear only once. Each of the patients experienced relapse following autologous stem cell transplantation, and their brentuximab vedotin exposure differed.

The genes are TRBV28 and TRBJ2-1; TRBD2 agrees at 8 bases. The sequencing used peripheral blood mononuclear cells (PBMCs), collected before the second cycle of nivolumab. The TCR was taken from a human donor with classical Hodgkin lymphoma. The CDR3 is CASSSQGLVSLGGFF. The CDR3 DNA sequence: TGTGCCAGCAGTTCCCAGGGACTAGTGTCCTTGGGTGGGTTCTTC.